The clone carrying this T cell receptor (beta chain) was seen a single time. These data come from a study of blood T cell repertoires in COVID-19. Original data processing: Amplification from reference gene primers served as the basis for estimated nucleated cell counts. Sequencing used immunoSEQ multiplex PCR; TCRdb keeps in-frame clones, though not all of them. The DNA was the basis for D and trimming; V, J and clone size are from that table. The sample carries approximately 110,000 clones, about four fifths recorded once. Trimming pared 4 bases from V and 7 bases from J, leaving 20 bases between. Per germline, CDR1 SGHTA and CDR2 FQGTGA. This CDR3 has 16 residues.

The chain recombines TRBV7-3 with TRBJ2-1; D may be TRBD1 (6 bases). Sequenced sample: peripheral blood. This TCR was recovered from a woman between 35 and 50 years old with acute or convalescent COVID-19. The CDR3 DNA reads TGTGCCAGCAGCTCGACAGGTTATGGTAGCACTAATGAGCAGTTCTTC. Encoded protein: CASSSTGYGSTNEQFF.